The 24 T cell receptor beta chains listed next were all sequenced from one sample in a study of beta chain features in type 1 diabetes. Findings and limits, study-wide: For Type 1 diabetes patients, all four CD4+ subsets carried TCRB CDR3s that were moderately but significantly shorter.

No antigen has been identified for these receptors. Every isolated RNA sample was fully reverse transcribed, so sequencing captured expressed TCRB transcripts. The repertoire was sequenced with immunoSEQ multiplex PCR; TCRdb's copy has only in-frame clones and lacks some. Here the sample spans roughly 180,000 clones, approximately 7.9% being singletons. The material sequenced was central memory CD4+ T cells from blood. The receptors stem from a man between 18 and 35 years old with type 1 diabetes.

The chain recombines TRBV5-1 with TRBJ1-2; tentative D call: TRBD1 (6 bases). This CDR3 is 14 amino acids long. Germline loops: CDR1 SGHRS, CDR2 YFSETQ. V gave up 4 bases and J gave up 8 bases, with 18 bases separating them. The CDR3 DNA reads as TGCGCCAGCAGCCCACTAGGGGGTCCAGGCGGCTACACCTTC. Translation: CASSPLGGPGGYTF.

This clone was seen a few times. The J gene is TRBJ1-5, the V gene TRBV19; a possible D gene is TRBD1 (5 bases). Looked up from germline, CDR1 is LNHDA and CDR2 is SQIVND (reference sequence). The CDR3 covers 16 residues. Trimming left V 0 bases short and J 3 bases short, with 12 bases between. In DNA form, the CDR3 reads TGTGCCAGTAGTATAGAAAACACAGGCGACAATCAGCCCCAGCATTTT. Its translation is CASSIENTGDNQPQHF.

This rearrangement joins TRBV6-4 to TRBJ2-6, with TRBD2 identical over 7 bases. Looked up from germline, CDR1 is MRHNA and CDR2 is SNTAGT. J was trimmed by 2 bases and V by 5 bases; bases with no gene match: 18. The CDR3 is 20 residues long. The DNA of the CDR3 is TGTGCCAGCAGTCCGTGGGCGATCGGGGGAGGGATGCCTGGGGCCAACGTCCTGACTTTC. It yields the protein CASSPWAIGGGMPGANVLTF.

This clone has more than one count but fewer than ten. The chain recombines TRBV27 with TRBJ1-4, with TRBD1 identical over 11 bases. The J segment lost 8 bases and the V segment lost 5 bases, leaving 4 bases of the junction unmatched. The CDR3 has 14 residues. The V gene's germline CDR1 is MNHEY and CDR2 SMNVEV (reference sequence). CDR3 amino acids: CASSTGQGAEKLFF. DNA of the CDR3: TGTGCCAGCAGTACTGGACAGGGGGCGGAAAAACTGTTTTTT.

CDR3 protein: CASTNRGPITEQYF. CDR3 nucleotide sequence: TGTGCCAGCACTAACAGGGGGCCTATCACCGAGCAGTACTTC. The chain links TRBV28 to TRBJ2-7, with 9 bases matching TRBD1. Trimming at V came to 7 bases and at J to 6 bases, leaving 10 bases not matched to a gene. The germline V gene encodes CDR1 MDHEN and CDR2 SYDVKM. The CDR3 length is 14 residues.

This clone was detected only a few times. The gene calls are TRBV6-6 and TRBJ1-4; 9 bases are a match to TRBD1. The CDR3 runs 15 residues. Germline assignment: CDR1 MNHNY and CDR2 SVGAGI (reference sequence). After removal of 7 bases from V and 0 bases from J, the junction contained 3 bases not matched to a gene. In nucleotides, the CDR3 is TGTGCCAGCAAGGGACAGGGAGCAACTAATGAAAAACTGTTTTTT. Its protein product is CASKGQGATNEKLFF.

This clone appeared a few times. The rearrangement links TRBV28 to TRBJ1-5; 7 bases are shared with TRBD1. The CDR3 runs to 17 residues. J gave up 1 base and V 7 bases, and 13 bases lay outside the gene matches. The germline gives CDR1 MDHEN, CDR2 SYDVKM. The CDR3 coding sequence is TGTGCCAGCACCATTACGACAGGGAGAAGAAGCAATCAGCCCCAGCATTTT. It encodes CASTITTGRRSNQPQHF.

This chain uses TRBV1 with TRBJ2-1; the D segment call TRBD2 is taken from the table without a DNA check. TRBV1 corresponds to a pseudogene. The CDR3 covers 18 residues. This chain's CDR3 is CTSSQDRLAGVCYNEQFF. Written as DNA, the CDR3 is TGCACCAGCAGCCAAGATCGTCTAGCGGGAGTGTGCTACAATGAGCAGTTCTTC.

The chain carries TRBV30 and TRBJ2-1; the match to TRBD2 covers 13 bases. CDR3 length equals 15 residues. Germline CDR1 is GTSNPN and CDR2 is SVGIG (reference sequence). The ends lost 7 bases at V and 2 bases at J; junction bases unmatched: 5. The CDR3 DNA is TGTGCCTTCGGACTAGCGGGAGAGGCCTACAATGAGCAGTTCTTC. Translated, it gives CAFGLAGEAYNEQFF.

Only a few counts were recorded for this clone. This chain connects TRBV14 to TRBJ1-5; TRBD1 agrees at 7 bases. Germline CDR1 SGHDN, CDR2 FVKESK. This CDR3 comprises 13 residues. After removal of 6 bases from V and 8 bases from J, the junction contained 7 bases not matched to a gene. The CDR3 nucleotides are TGTGCCAGCAGTAGACAGGGATCAGAGCCCCAGCATTTT. Protein product: CASSRQGSEPQHF.

J is TRBJ2-1 and V is TRBV28, with no clear D. Germline V gene lookup returns CDR1 MDHEN and CDR2 SYDVKM. V shed 3 bases and J shed 5 bases, with 8 bases lying between them. The CDR3 covers 13 residues. The CDR3 spells CASSFNINNEQFF. CDR3 bases: TGTGCCAGCAGTTTTAACATAAACAATGAGCAGTTCTTC.

This clone appeared a few times. This sequence joins TRBV5-1 and TRBJ2-7; 8 nucleotides line up with TRBD1. Germline V CDR1 and CDR2: SGHRS, YFSETQ. V lost 0 bases, J lost 2 bases, and 4 bases stayed unmatched. The CDR3 extends over 15 amino acids. The CDR3 DNA reads as TGCGCCAGCAGCTTGGGTCGGACAGGGACCTACGAGCAGTACTTC. Translated, it gives CASSLGRTGTYEQYF.

This clone was counted only a few times. The rearrangement links TRBV5-4 to TRBJ2-2; TRBD2 is a possible D gene (5 bases). From germline, CDR1 is SGHNT and CDR2 YYREEE (reference sequence). Trimming shortened V by 0 bases and J by 6 bases, and 9 bases separated the two germline ends. The CDR3 has 14 residues. CDR3 nucleotides: TGTGCCAGCAGCTTGGGAGGGCGCCCCGGGGAGCTGTTTTTT. Its translation: CASSLGGRPGELFF.

In this sample, this clone turned up a few times. The chain uses TRBV19 and TRBJ2-2; D perhaps matches TRBD2 (5 bases). Germline CDR1 is LNHDA and CDR2 is SQIVND (reference sequence). Trimming pared 2 bases from V and 8 bases from J, leaving 9 bases between. This CDR3 has 13 residues. CDR3 nucleotide sequence: TGTGCCAGTAGTATACCCGCGGGTGGGGAGCTGTTTTTT. Translated, it gives CASSIPAGGELFF. Full variable domain (rest looked up from reference TRBV19 and TRBJ2-2): DGGITQSPKYLFRKEGQNVTLSCEQNLNHDAMYWYRQDPGQGLRLIYYSQIVNDFQKGDIAEGYSVSREKKESFPLTVTSAQKNPTAFYLCASSIPAGGELFFGEGSRLTVL.

This clone was seen only a few times. The V and J genes are TRBV5-4 and TRBJ1-1, with 8 bases that match TRBD1. This CDR3 has 17 residues. V shed 3 bases, J shed 8 bases, and the junction held 18 bases outside the gene matches. Germline V CDR1 and CDR2: SGHNT, YYREEE (reference sequence). CDR3 DNA: TGTGCCAGCAGCTCGTCGGCGGGAGCGACAGGGGCCGGGGAAGCTTTCTTT. Translating gives CASSSSAGATGAGEAFF.

This clone was counted ten times or more. The chain is built from TRBV5-4 and TRBJ1-4; D unresolved. CDR3 length equals 12 residues. Per the germline V gene, CDR1 is SGHNT and CDR2 is YYREEE (reference sequence). V lost 0 bases, J lost 9 bases, and 6 bases lay in between. The CDR3 reads CASSLDGKKLFF. The CDR3 DNA follows: TGTGCCAGCAGCTTGGACGGGAAAAAACTGTTTTTT.

This clone was detected a few times. This chain connects TRBV30 to TRBJ1-1; 7 bases are a match to TRBD1. Germline trimming cut 7 bases from V and 8 bases from J; bases unmatched to any gene: 13. CDR1 and CDR2 from the germline V gene are GTSNPN and SVGIG (reference sequence). The CDR3 has 13 residues. CDR3 amino acids: CALAPLRDREAFF. The CDR3 DNA reads TGTGCCTTGGCCCCGCTCCGGGACAGAGAAGCTTTCTTT.

This clone turned up a few times. The CDR3: CAWDAGGETQYF. DNA of the CDR3: TGTGCCTGGGATGCAGGGGGAGAGACCCAGTACTTC. The V call is TRBV30, the J call TRBJ2-5; 7 bases fit TRBD1. The length of the CDR3 is 12 residues. CDR1 GTSNPN and CDR2 SVGIG come from the germline V gene (reference sequence). V gave up 5 bases and J gave up 4 bases; unmatched junction bases: 4. The complete variable domain, with remaining parts taken from reference TRBV30 and TRBJ2-5, reads SQTIHQWPATLVQPVGSPLSLECTVEGTSNPNLYWYRQAAGRGLQLLFYSVGIGQISSEVPQNLSASRPQDRQFILSSKKLLLSDSGFYLCAWDAGGETQYFGPGTRLLVL.

The chain joins TRBV7-9 to TRBJ2-3; 9 bases are shared with TRBD2. The CDR3 has 15 amino acids. The germline V gene encodes CDR1 SEHNR and CDR2 FQNEAQ (reference sequence). Trimming removed 5 bases from V and 6 bases from J; junction bases left unmatched: 9. CDR3 DNA: TGTGCCAGCAGCCTTAGCGGGAGTGAAGGGGATACGCAGTATTTT. Translating it yields CASSLSGSEGDTQYF.

CDR3 nucleotides: TGTGCCAGCAGTGAATTGGGGGGAGGTCGGCAGCCCCAGCATTTT. It specifies CASSELGGGRQPQHF. J is TRBJ1-5 and V is TRBV2; D may be TRBD1 (5 bases). The V end was cut by 2 bases, the J end by 7 bases, with 15 bases between. CDR1 and CDR2 (germline): SNHLY, FYNNEI. The CDR3 runs 15 residues.

The chain employs TRBV5-1 and TRBJ2-3; a possible D gene is TRBD2 (6 bases). The germline gives CDR1 SGHRS, CDR2 YFSETQ. With 3 bases removed from V and 9 bases from J, the gap between germline ends came to 14 bases. The CDR3 runs to 13 residues. The CDR3 loop is CASSSGLPWTQYF. CDR3 in DNA: TGCGCCAGCAGCTCGGGACTTCCGTGGACGCAGTATTTT.

The chain has TRBV30 and TRBJ2-1; possible D gene TRBD1, 6 bases. Trimming took off 4 bases at V and 4 bases at J, with 11 bases between the two ends. There are 13 residues in the CDR3. Germline loops: CDR1 GTSNPN, CDR2 SVGIG (reference sequence). The CDR3 nucleotides are TGTGCCTGGAAGGGGGTGGGGTACAATGAGCAGTTCTTC. Protein sequence: CAWKGVGYNEQFF.

This clone appeared a few times. The chain combines TRBV7-9 with TRBJ2-2, with D possibly being TRBD2 (7 bases). Looked up from germline, CDR1 is SEHNR and CDR2 is FQNEAQ (reference sequence). The CDR3 extends over 16 amino acids. V lost 2 bases, J lost 4 bases, and 14 bases lay in between. The CDR3 region is CASSLRGGSGTGELFF. CDR3 coding DNA: TGTGCCAGCAGCTTAAGGGGGGGCAGCGGCACCGGGGAGCTGTTTTTT.

The rearrangement uses TRBV7-2 and TRBJ2-3; TRBD2 matches 13 bases. CDR1 is SGHTA and CDR2 is FQGNSA in the germline V gene. V lost 5 bases and J lost 0; bases outside the gene matches: 8. The CDR3 is 18 residues long. This CDR3 is CASSPGLAGDFSTDTQYF. Written as DNA, the CDR3 is TGTGCCAGCAGCCCTGGACTAGCGGGAGACTTCAGCACAGATACGCAGTATTTT.